Listed below are T cell receptor beta chains from one sample, sequenced in a study of T cell responses to AZD1222 COVID-19 vaccine. The assay was immunoSEQ multiplex PCR, and TCRdb's table has in-frame clones only and misses some. Among 65,000 to 80,000 clones listed, more than 90% were seen once. This sample comprised peripheral blood, obtained on day 0 of AZD1222 vaccination. The origin of the receptors is an adult in good health. Both conserved end residues are part of each CDR3. Each record gives: D gene, J gene, V gene, clone size, CDR3 DNA, CDR3 protein. D genes are given only for firm matches. Rows give clone size only sometimes, using once, few, many, or a class for an expanded clone.

>TRBD1|TRBJ1-6|TRBV2|once
TGTGCCAGCGGGGACAGAAGCTCCTATAATTCACCCCTCCACTTT
CASGDRSSYNSPLHF
>-|TRBJ1-3|TRBV5-1|once
TGCGCCAGCAGCTTTGGGGACTTCTCTGGAAACACCATATATTTT
CASSFGDFSGNTIYF
>-|TRBJ1-1|TRBV5-1|-
TGCGCCAGCAGCCTACAGATGAACACTGAAGCTTTCTTT
CASSLQMNTEAFF
>TRBD2|TRBJ2-5|TRBV5-1|-
TGCGCCAGCAGCTTGGGGTGGCTAGCGGGAGAGACCCAGTACTTC
CASSLGWLAGETQYF
>TRBD1|TRBJ2-7|TRBV4-1|-
TGCGCCAGCAGCCAACCCTTTAGGACAGGGGGCTACGAGCAGTACTTC
CASSQPFRTGGYEQYF
>-|TRBJ2-5|TRBV24-1|-
TGTGCCACCAGTGATCCTAAGGGGGAGAGGTCGAAGACCCAGTACTTC
CATSDPKGERSKTQYF
>TRBD1|TRBJ2-7|TRBV9|once
TGTGCCAGCAGCGTAGGCCAGGGGGTAGGGAGAGAGCAGTACTTC
CASSVGQGVGREQYF
>-|TRBJ1-4|TRBV5-6|-
TGTGCCAGCAGCTTAGGAGGGGCGCAAGCATTTGAAAAACTGTTTTTT
CASSLGGAQAFEKLFF
>-|TRBJ1-1|TRBV10-3|-
TGTGCCATCAGCGGGACGGGGAACACTGAAGCTTTCTTT
CAISGTGNTEAFF
>-|TRBJ1-1|TRBV7-9|-
TGTGCCAGCAGCAAAAAGGGCGGGAACACTGAAGCTTTCTTT
CASSKKGGNTEAFF
>-|TRBJ1-1|TRBV16|-
TGTGCCAGCAGCCAAGCTCTGGACAGCGAAGCTTTCTTT
CASSQALDSEAFF
>-|TRBJ2-5|TRBV21-1|-
TGTGCCAGCAGGCCCGTGGGAGAGCTTACAATAGAGACCCAGTACTTC
CASRPVGELTIETQYF
>-|TRBJ1-1|TRBV3-1/TRBV3-2|-
TGTGCCAGCAGCCGCTTCGCCCGAGGGTACACTGAAGCTTTCTTT
CASSRFARGYTEAFF
>-|TRBJ2-7|TRBV21-1|-
TGTGCCAGCAGCAAAGTATGGGGAAACGGTTACTACGAGCAGTACTTC
CASSKVWGNGYYEQYF
>TRBD1|TRBJ2-2|TRBV5-4|-
TGTGCCAGCAGCCCCGGGACAGCGAACACCGGGGAGCTGTTTTTT
CASSPGTANTGELFF
>-|TRBJ1-1|TRBV11-2|-
TGTGCCAGCAGACTACAGGGCGAAGCTGAAGCTTTCTTT
CASRLQGEAEAFF
>-|TRBJ2-7|TRBV15|-
TGTGCCACCAGCAGAGTTGGCAGAGAGCAGTACTTC
CATSRVGREQYF
>-|TRBJ2-3|TRBV3-1/TRBV3-2|-
TGTGCCAGCAGCCAGGGTCCGGGGGGCGGTGGTCGTATAGATACGCAGTATTTT
CASSQGPGGGGRIDTQYF
>TRBD2|TRBJ2-1|TRBV6-6|-
TGTGCCAGCACCCTAGCGGGAAATGGGAATGAGCAGTTCTTC
CASTLAGNGNEQFF
>TRBD2|TRBJ2-1|TRBV9|-
TGTGCCAGCAGCGCGGGACTAGCGTACAATGAGCAGTTCTTC
CASSAGLAYNEQFF